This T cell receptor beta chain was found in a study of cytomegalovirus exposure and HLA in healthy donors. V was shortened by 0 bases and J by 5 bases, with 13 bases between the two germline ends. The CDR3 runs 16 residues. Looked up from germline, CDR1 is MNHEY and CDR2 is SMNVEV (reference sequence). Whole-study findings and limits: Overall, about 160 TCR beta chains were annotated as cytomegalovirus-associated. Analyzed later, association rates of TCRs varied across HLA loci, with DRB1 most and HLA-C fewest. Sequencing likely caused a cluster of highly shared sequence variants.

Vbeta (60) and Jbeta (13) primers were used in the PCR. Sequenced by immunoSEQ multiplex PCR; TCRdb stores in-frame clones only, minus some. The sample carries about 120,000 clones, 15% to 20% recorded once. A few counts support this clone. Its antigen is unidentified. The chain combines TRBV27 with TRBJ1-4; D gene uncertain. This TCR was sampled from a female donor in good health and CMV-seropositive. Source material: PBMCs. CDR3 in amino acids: CASSLSRGASNEKLFF. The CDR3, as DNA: TGTGCCAGCAGTTTATCCAGAGGAGCCTCAAATGAAAAACTGTTTTTT. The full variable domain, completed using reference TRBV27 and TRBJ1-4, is EAQVTQNPRYLITVTGKKLTVTCSQNMNHEYMSWYRQDPGLGLRQIYYSMNVEVTDKGDVPEGYKVSRKEKRNFPLILESPSPNQTSLYFCASSLSRGASNEKLFFGSGTQLSVL.